A single count supports the clone carrying this T cell receptor (beta chain). What it binds is unknown. This CDR3 has 15 amino acids. Germline V gene sequence: CDR1 LNHDA, CDR2 SQIVND (reference sequence). With V trimmed by 3 bases and J by 5 bases, 4 bases remained unmatched. This entry belongs to a study of cytomegalovirus exposure and HLA in healthy donors. Study as a whole: Most donors, about 77% of over 300 genotyped, fell in the Caucasian-associated ancestry cluster. Study-wide findings and caveats: Clonal expansion was found to be greater in HLA-associated TCR beta chains than in equally common others in a later analysis. TCR beta V- and J-gene trimming, according to a later analysis, was linked to a missense DCLRE1C variant. Information on immune exposure was restricted to one variable (CMV serostatus).

The primer mix had 60 Vbeta and 13 Jbeta primers. Libraries were prepared by immunoSEQ multiplex PCR; TCRdb keeps only in-frame clonotypes and omits some of them. The repertoire includes 66,000 or so clones, around 92% of them detected once, and about 1.6% sits in the top ten. The rearrangement links TRBV19 to TRBJ2-1; 10 bases match TRBD1. Input material: PBMCs. The sequence came from a man aged 30 to 39 in good health and CMV-seropositive. This CDR3 reads CASSIYGTGDNEQFF. The CDR3 DNA sequence: TGTGCCAGTAGTATCTACGGGACAGGGGACAATGAGCAGTTCTTC.